A single sample is the source of the 21 T cell receptor beta chains below, sequenced in a study of shared clonotypes between healthy human individuals. Generated by immunoSEQ multiplex PCR, the TCRdb table keeps only in-frame clones and is missing some. The top ten hold around 0.15% of the sample, which has about 2.4 million clones, just over 90% seen once. Sequencing input: naive CD4+ T cells sorted from blood. Regarding subset: CD45RA+ positively selected. The receptors were gathered from a young man in good health.

This chain connects TRBV19 to TRBJ1-2; D call uncertain. The CDR3 has 15 residues. The V gene lost 4 bases and the J gene lost 8 bases, with 20 bases spanning the gap. From germline, CDR1 is LNHDA and CDR2 SQIVND (reference sequence). In nucleotides, the CDR3 is TGTGCCAGTAGTAGGAAGGACCTAATCGCGAGGGGCTACACCTTC. Its translation is CASSRKDLIARGYTF.

To note about this clone: Different DNA sequences within this sample yield the same CDR3. The genes are TRBV5-4 and TRBJ1-2; D gene uncertain. With 0 bases removed from V and 0 bases from J, the gap between germline ends came to 6 bases. The CDR3 loop spans 14 amino acids. Germline V lookup: CDR1 SGHNT, CDR2 YYREEE (reference sequence). Written as DNA, the CDR3 is TGTGCCAGCAGCTTGGACAGAGCTAACTATGGCTACACCTTC. It encodes CASSLDRANYGYTF.

The genes are TRBV2 and TRBJ2-7; D may match TRBD1 or TRBD2 (6 bases each). V gave up 9 bases and J gave up 4 bases, with 25 bases separating them. Per the germline V gene, CDR1 is SNHLY and CDR2 is FYNNEI. The CDR3 extends over 16 amino acids. The CDR3 coding sequence is TGTGCCAGATGGACAGTTATATGGGAGGTCCCTTACGAGCAGTACTTC. Translating gives CARWTVIWEVPYEQYF.

The chain combines TRBV5-1 with TRBJ2-5, with D hard to call. Deletions cut 0 bases from V and 7 bases from J, with 7 bases between. Germline loops: CDR1 SGHRS, CDR2 YFSETQ. This CDR3 spans 12 amino acids. The CDR3 bases are TGCGCCAGCAGCTTGGGAGAAGGGACCCAGTACTTC. It specifies CASSLGEGTQYF.

The J gene is TRBJ2-3, the V gene TRBV19; TRBD1 matches 10 bases. Germline V gene lookup returns CDR1 LNHDA and CDR2 SQIVND (reference sequence). CDR3 length: 14 amino acids. The V gene end was trimmed by 7 bases and the J gene end by 4 bases; junction bases not matched to a gene: 5. CDR3 sequence: CASTGTGAPDTQYF. The CDR3 DNA reads TGTGCCAGTACCGGGACAGGGGCCCCAGATACGCAGTATTTT. Complete variable domain (other parts from reference TRBV19 and TRBJ2-3): DGGITQSPKYLFRKEGQNVTLSCEQNLNHDAMYWYRQDPGQGLRLIYYSQIVNDFQKGDIAEGYSVSREKKESFPLTVTSAQKNPTAFYLCASTGTGAPDTQYFGPGTRLTVL.

In regard to this clone: The same CDR3 can be traced to other DNA sequences in this sample. This chain's CDR3 is CASSLGRTDTQYF. CDR3 bases: TGTGCCAGCAGCTTAGGACGAACAGATACGCAGTATTTT. The V call is TRBV7-9, the J call TRBJ2-3; D is unclear. Germline CDR1 SEHNR, CDR2 FQNEAQ (reference sequence). V was shortened by 1 base and J by 3 bases, with 5 bases between the two germline ends. This CDR3 region has 13 residues. Drawing the rest from reference TRBV7-9 and TRBJ2-3, the complete variable domain is DTGVSQNPRHKITKRGQNVTFRCDPISEHNRLYWYRQTLGQGPEFLTYFQNEAQLEKSRLLSDRFSAERPKGSFSTLEIQRTEQGDSAMYLCASSLGRTDTQYFGPGTRLTVL.

V and J are TRBV27 and TRBJ1-1; TRBD1 might be the D (5 bases). The CDR3 is 12 residues long. Germline V CDR1 and CDR2: MNHEY, SMNVEV (reference sequence). V gave up 3 bases and J gave up 8 bases, with 10 bases separating them. The CDR3 loop reads CASSFSAGEAFF. CDR3 bases: TGTGCCAGCAGTTTCTCGGCAGGGGAAGCTTTCTTT.

The chain joins TRBV29-1 to TRBJ2-7; 7 nucleotides agree with TRBD2. This CDR3 is built from 15 residues. Germline loops: CDR1 SQVTM, CDR2 ANQGSEA. As DNA, the CDR3 is TGCAGTGTTCGCATTACTAGCGCTCAGACCTACGAGCAGTACTTC. Its translation is CSVRITSAQTYEQYF.

V and J are TRBV6-1 and TRBJ1-5; D uncertain. Germline V lookup: CDR1 MNHNS, CDR2 SASEGT. CDR3 length: 14 amino acids. Trimming removed 2 bases from V and 3 bases from J, with 8 bases in between. For the CDR3, the DNA is TGTGCCAGCAGTGAAACGGTCCTCAATCAGCCCCAGCATTTT. Protein product: CASSETVLNQPQHF.

This chain joins TRBV5-1 and TRBJ1-3, with D tentatively TRBD1 (6 bases). The CDR3 runs 15 residues. Germline V gives CDR1 SGHRS, CDR2 YFSETQ. The ends were cut back, 3 bases at V and 0 bases at J, with 10 bases in the middle. CDR3 in DNA: TGCGCCAGCAGCTCGGACAGCGGCTCTGGAAACACCATATATTTT. This codes for CASSSDSGSGNTIYF.

This chain joins TRBV7-2 and TRBJ2-1, with a tentative D call TRBD2 (6 bases). V dropped 0 bases and J dropped 4 bases, with 25 bases sitting between them. Germline lookup yields CDR1 SGHTA and CDR2 FQGNSA. This CDR3 contains 20 residues. The CDR3 DNA follows: TGTGCCAGCAGCTTAGCGTCTAAAACGGGACTGCAGGGCAGGTACAATGAGCAGTTCTTC. This encodes CASSLASKTGLQGRYNEQFF.

V gene TRBV4-1 combines with J gene TRBJ2-3; D might be TRBD1 (6 bases). CDR3 length: 16 residues. Germline lookup yields CDR1 MGHRA and CDR2 YSYEKL. With 2 bases removed from V and 4 bases from J, the gap between germline ends came to 16 bases. Here the CDR3 DNA reads TGCGCCAGCAGCCAATCCACAGGGAAGGTCCCAGATACGCAGTATTTT. This encodes CASSQSTGKVPDTQYF.

The chain is built from TRBV13 and TRBJ1-1; 8 nucleotides line up with TRBD1. This CDR3 contains 14 residues. Germline loops: CDR1 PRHDT, CDR2 FYEKMQ (reference sequence). V shed 7 bases, J shed 0 bases, and the junction held 4 bases outside the gene matches. The CDR3 spells CASIGQGMNTEAFF. The CDR3 region has the DNA TGTGCCAGCATCGGACAGGGAATGAACACTGAAGCTTTCTTT.

The genes are TRBV11-2 and TRBJ2-1, with 15 bases that match TRBD2. J gave up 12 bases and V 5 bases, and 8 bases lay outside the gene matches. Germline-derived CDR1 and CDR2 are SGHAT and FQNNGV. The CDR3 runs to 15 residues. As DNA, the CDR3 is TGTGCCAGCAGCCCCCGGACTAGCGGGAGGGCGGGGCAGTTCTTC. Encoded protein: CASSPRTSGRAGQFF.

The CDR3 nucleotides read TGTGCCAGCAACCCCCGGGGGCGCGGTTCATACAATGAGCAGTTCTTC. Amino acid sequence: CASNPRGRGSYNEQFF. The rearrangement joins TRBV6-4 to TRBJ2-1; D assignment may be TRBD1 or TRBD2 (6 bases each). The CDR3 has 16 residues. Germline V gene lookup returns CDR1 MRHNA and CDR2 SNTAGT. The V and J ends lost 7 bases and 4 bases respectively, with 20 bases between them.

The chain links TRBV11-2 to TRBJ2-2; D is perhaps TRBD1 or TRBD2 (7 bases each). The V and J ends lost 8 bases and 3 bases respectively, with 16 bases between them. Germline V gene lookup returns CDR1 SGHAT and CDR2 FQNNGV. The CDR3 runs to 15 residues. CDR3 nucleotides: TGTGCCAGCTGGGAGGGGGACAGATACACCGGGGAGCTGTTTTTT. This sequence encodes CASWEGDRYTGELFF.

J is TRBJ2-1 and V is TRBV5-1; 11 bases fit TRBD2. The CDR3 contains 15 residues. The germline gives CDR1 SGHRS, CDR2 YFSETQ. J was trimmed by 9 bases and V by 4 bases; bases with no gene match: 9. This chain's CDR3 is CASSDKTSGVREQFF. DNA for the CDR3: TGCGCCAGCAGCGATAAGACTAGCGGGGTACGTGAGCAGTTCTTC.

The chain links TRBV30 to TRBJ2-6; 13 bases are a match to TRBD2. The CDR3 runs 19 residues. Germline lookup yields CDR1 GTSNPN and CDR2 SVGIG (reference sequence). Losses at the gene ends were 0 bases for V and 3 bases for J; bases not matched to a gene: 8. The CDR3 nucleotides read TGTGCCTGGAGTGTACTTCGGACTAGCGGGGGCGGTGGGGCCAACGTCCTGACTTTC. This gives the protein CAWSVLRTSGGGGANVLTF.

Comments on this clone: In the same sample, other DNA sequences code for this CDR3. The genes are TRBV5-4 and TRBJ1-5; maybe TRBD1 (5 bases). This CDR3 has 14 amino acids. The germline CDR1 and CDR2 sequences are SGHNT and YYREEE (reference sequence). V was clipped by 0 bases and J by 7 bases, with 11 bases between them. As DNA, the CDR3 is TGTGCCAGCAGCTTGGGGGGGATAGGGCAGCCCCAGCATTTT. Its translation is CASSLGGIGQPQHF.

This chain uses TRBV6-5 with TRBJ2-7; D gene ambiguous. V was trimmed by 7 bases and J by 0 bases, leaving 10 bases between them. The germline V gene has CDR1 MNHEY and CDR2 SVGAGI. There are 13 residues in the CDR3. The CDR3 region is CASTRRYSYEQYF. The DNA of the CDR3 is TGTGCCAGCACCCGTCGATACTCCTACGAGCAGTACTTC.

The chain has TRBV19 and TRBJ2-2; D may correspond to TRBD1 or TRBD2 (5 bases each). Deletions cut 3 bases from V and 11 bases from J, with 16 bases between. The V gene's germline CDR1 is LNHDA and CDR2 SQIVND (reference sequence). The CDR3 has 14 amino acids. The CDR3 loop reads CASSIPGRAGELFF. The CDR3 coding sequence is TGTGCCAGTAGTATCCCGGGACGGGCGGGTGAGCTGTTTTTT.